The T cell receptor beta chain described here comes from a study of response to subunit inactivated influenza vaccine. TCRdb processed the RT-PCR reads anew with MiXCR; each CDR3 protein has one entry. The repertoire holds roughly 170,000 distinct CDR3 sequences, with nearly 9.5% as singletons. A note on this clonotype: Its matching antigen is unknown.

Findings and limits, study-wide: Each seasonal flu vaccination may recruit only limited new T cells, authors suggested.

Trimming stripped 11 bases from V and 0 bases from J, with 12 bases between. Germline CDR1 reads SGHAT; CDR2 reads FQNNGV. The CDR3 contains 13 residues. This TCR was sampled from a man between 50 and 59 years old who received an inactivated influenza vaccine. The specimen was non-naive T cells sorted from PBMCs, collected on the day of vaccination. The rearrangement joins TRBV11-2 to TRBJ2-3, with D perhaps matching TRBD2 (5 bases). The CDR3 DNA reads TGTGCCTCCCTTAGAGGGAGCACAGATACGCAGTATTTT. It specifies CASLRGSTDTQYF. Based on the CDR3 plus reference TRBV11-2 and TRBJ2-3, the full variable domain is EAGVAQSPRYKIIEKRQSVAFWCNPISGHATLYWYQQILGQGPKLLIQFQNNGVVDDSQLPKDRFSAERLKGVDSTLKIQPAKLEDSAVYLCASLRGSTDTQYFGPGTRLTVL.